The subject of this entry is one TCR beta chain. Antigen unknown. The CDR3 extends over 16 amino acids. The germline CDR1 and CDR2 sequences are SGHDT and YYEEEE. Making cDNA involved eight separate reactions per sample. Researchers put TCRalpha and TCRbeta cDNA through two nested PCRs lasting approximately 16 and 10 cycles. From its re-call of the 5' RACE reads, TCRdb lists each CDR3 protein once, without DNA. There are approximately 150,000 distinct CDR3 sequences in the sample, with 2% to 2.5% held by the top ten. The data were obtained in a study of monozygotic twins with inflammatory bowel disease. The study's findings and limits: Part of the variability in patient repertoires may have come from differing immunosuppressive treatments.

This chain connects TRBV5-6 to TRBJ2-3; TCRdb returns TRBD2, unconfirmable since there is no DNA. The sample comprised blood. This receptor was obtained from a human donor with ulcerative colitis or Crohn's disease, or a healthy co-twin of an affected twin (not recorded which). The CDR3 loop reads CASSLYLRSLGDTQYF.